One sample yielded the 27 T cell receptor beta chains listed below, sequenced in a study of CD39 and CD103 CD8 tumor-infiltrating T cells. The table came from immunoSEQ multiplex PCR; TCRdb's copy has only in-frame clones and leaves some out. This sample has some 1,000 clones, with around 34% found just once. Sequenced sample: CD39- CD103- CD8+ T cells sorted from the tumor. Subset of the sample: CD103-CD39- double-negative CD45RA- CD8 T cells. These TCRs come from a human donor with melanoma.

This chain uses TRBV11-1 with TRBJ2-5, with D tentatively TRBD2 (5 bases). V lost 5 bases and J lost 2, with 18 bases in between. Germline CDR1 SGHAT, CDR2 FQDESV (reference sequence). The CDR3 consists of 16 residues. The CDR3 spells CASSTWTSPGQETQYF. CDR3 nucleotide sequence: TGTGCCAGCAGCACTTGGACGTCCCCGGGGCAAGAGACCCAGTACTTC.

This clone has just a few counts. The genes are TRBV7-9 and TRBJ2-3, with D possibly TRBD1 on 6 matching bases. The CDR3 totals 15 residues. Germline CDR1 reads SEHNR; CDR2 reads FQNEAQ (reference sequence). V gave up 3 bases and J gave up 6 bases, with 16 bases separating them. This CDR3 is CASSFLQGPSDTQYF. The CDR3, as DNA: TGTGCCAGCAGCTTTCTACAGGGCCCCTCGGATACGCAGTATTTT.

Points on this clone: A read error may account for a junction end that differs from germline. This chain links TRBV13 with TRBJ2-7; 7 bases align to TRBD1. Germline V gene lookup returns CDR1 PRHDT and CDR2 FYEKMQ (reference sequence). There are 13 residues in the CDR3. CDR3 DNA sequence: TGTGCCAGCAGCGTAGGGACAGATTCCCTTCTGTACTTC. Protein sequence: CASSVGTDSLLYF.

J is TRBJ1-6 and V is TRBV6-6, with 7 positions matching TRBD1. CDR3 length equals 15 residues. Germline loops: CDR1 MNHNY, CDR2 SVGAGI (reference sequence). V shed 4 bases and J 7 bases; nucleotides not matched to a gene: 7. This chain's CDR3 is CASSLQGEGNSPLHF. DNA of the CDR3: TGTGCCAGCAGTTTGCAGGGGGAAGGGAATTCACCCCTCCACTTT.

This clone was observed a few times. This chain uses TRBV18 with TRBJ2-3; 7 bases line up with TRBD2. The germline gives CDR1 KGHSH, CDR2 LQKENI. The CDR3 extends over 15 amino acids. J gave up 5 bases and V 6 bases, and 11 bases lay outside the gene matches. For the CDR3, the DNA is TGTGCCAGCTCTCCAGGCGGGGAGGGCGAAGATACGCAGTATTTT. Its protein is CASSPGGEGEDTQYF.

The chain employs TRBV5-4 and TRBJ2-7, with TRBD2 identical over 10 bases. CDR1 and CDR2 from the germline V gene are SGHNT and YYREEE (reference sequence). After removal of 0 bases from V and 7 bases from J, the junction contained 10 bases not matched to a gene. The CDR3 runs to 16 residues. CDR3 in DNA: TGTGCCAGCAGCTTGGGGTCAGCGGGAGGGACCGAAGAGCAGTACTTC. Translated, it gives CASSLGSAGGTEEQYF.

Note on this clone: This likely traces to a read error, being one base from a far larger clone. The gene calls are TRBV4-2 and TRBJ2-7; 10 bases fit TRBD2. Trimming took 6 bases from V and 2 from J; bases not matched to a gene: 7. There are 15 residues in the CDR3. Germline V gene sequence: CDR1 LGHNA, CDR2 YNFKEQ. DNA of the CDR3: TGTGCCAGCAGTCGTATAGCGGGGGGACCCTACGAGCAGTACTTC. This encodes CASSRIAGGPYEQYF.

In this sample, this clone turned up a few times. The J gene is TRBJ1-2, the V gene TRBV11-2; weak D call: TRBD1 (6 bases). V was pared by 5 bases and J by 6 bases, with 13 bases between. The CDR3 loop spans 13 amino acids. Germline V gene lookup returns CDR1 SGHAT and CDR2 FQNNGV. CDR3: CASSLGGFNGYTF. The CDR3 DNA reads TGTGCCAGCAGCCTAGGGGGGTTCAATGGCTACACCTTC.

Comment on this clone: A junction boundary mismatches the germline segment, possibly from a read error. V usage is TRBV6-1 and J usage is TRBJ2-3; 12 positions agree with TRBD2. The CDR3 runs to 16 residues. Germline-derived CDR1 and CDR2 are MNHNS and SASEGT. In DNA, the CDR3 is TGTGCCATCAGTGAGTCTAGCGGGGGGGGCACAGATACGCAGTATTTT. It codes for CAISESSGGGTDTQYF.

This clone is deemed large. The chain recombines TRBV18 with TRBJ2-3; maybe TRBD2 (6 bases). Germline V gene sequence: CDR1 KGHSH, CDR2 LQKENI. V shed 3 bases and J shed 4 bases, with 14 bases lying between them. CDR3 size: 15 residues. The CDR3 here is CASSPEDSGADTQYF. CDR3 in DNA: TGTGCCAGCTCACCTGAAGATTCGGGAGCAGATACGCAGTATTTT.

CDR3 in amino acids: CASSHGRYNEQFF. The CDR3 DNA follows: TGTGCCAGCAGCCACGGGCGTTACAATGAGCAGTTCTTC. V and J are TRBV7-6 and TRBJ2-1; D call uncertain. Germline lookup yields CDR1 SGHVS and CDR2 FNYEAQ. The CDR3 totals 13 residues. Trimming took 5 bases from V and 4 from J, leaving 9 bases between them.

This clone is large (0.1 to 1%). The V gene is TRBV27, the J gene TRBJ2-7; weak D call: TRBD1 (5 bases). This CDR3 region has 13 residues. CDR1 and CDR2 (germline): MNHEY, SMNVEV (reference sequence). V dropped 5 bases and J dropped 2 bases, with 10 bases sitting between them. The CDR3 bases are TGTGCCAGCAGTGCACAGGATCCCTACGAGCAGTACTTC. This translates into CASSAQDPYEQYF.

The chain combines TRBV7-2 with TRBJ1-1; no firm D call. Trimming removed 3 bases at V and 5 bases at J, with 10 bases between. Germline CDR1 and CDR2: SGHTA and FQGNSA. CDR3 length: 13 amino acids. The CDR3 protein is CASSLDGGTEAFF. The CDR3 nucleotides are TGTGCCAGCAGCTTGGACGGTGGGACTGAAGCTTTCTTT.

This clone qualifies as large. The V call is TRBV27, the J call TRBJ1-2, with D hard to call. CDR3 length: 16 amino acids. Trimming removed 5 bases at V and 2 bases at J, with 18 bases between. Germline CDR1 is MNHEY and CDR2 is SMNVEV (reference sequence). Here the CDR3 DNA reads TGTGCCAGCAGTCCCTACTATTTGACGGGAAACTATGGCTACACCTTC. This gives the protein CASSPYYLTGNYGYTF.

This chain joins TRBV28 and TRBJ2-2, with 8 bases that match TRBD2. The J segment lost 10 bases and the V segment lost 6 bases, leaving 7 bases of the junction unmatched. The germline V gene has CDR1 MDHEN and CDR2 SYDVKM. The CDR3 runs to 13 residues. In DNA form, the CDR3 reads TGTGCCAGCAGCGAGTTCGGGGGGGAGGAGCTGTTTTTT. Its translation is CASSEFGGEELFF.

This clone qualifies as large. The chain links TRBV6-5 to TRBJ2-3, with TRBD2 as a possible D gene (5 bases). Trimming shortened V by 5 bases and J by 5 bases, and 17 bases separated the two germline ends. CDR3 length: 15 amino acids. CDR1 MNHEY and CDR2 SVGAGI come from the germline V gene. The CDR3 here is CASSPSMEDGDTQYF. For the CDR3, the DNA is TGTGCCAGCAGTCCCAGCATGGAGGATGGAGATACGCAGTATTTT.

By its share, this clone is large. This chain joins TRBV10-1 and TRBJ1-6; 9 bases line up with TRBD1. Germline loops: CDR1 WNHNN, CDR2 SYGVQD (reference sequence). There are 15 residues in the CDR3. Trimming cost V 5 bases and J 9 bases; bases outside gene matches: 8. Here the CDR3 DNA reads TGCGCCAGCAGTTCCCGGGACAGGGCGTGTTCACCCCTCCACTTT. It is translated as CASSSRDRACSPLHF.

The chain is built from TRBV11-2 and TRBJ1-2; TRBD1 might be the D (6 bases). Between the trimmed V and J ends, which lost 3 bases and 14 bases, there was a span of 16 bases. This CDR3 comprises 12 residues. The germline gives CDR1 SGHAT, CDR2 FQNNGV. The CDR3 protein is CASSLSGAVGTF. In DNA, the CDR3 is TGTGCCAGCAGCTTGTCAGGGGCCGTAGGAACCTTC. The full variable domain, rest sourced from reference TRBV11-2 and TRBJ1-2, is EAGVAQSPRYKIIEKRQSVAFWCNPISGHATLYWYQQILGQGPKLLIQFQNNGVVDDSQLPKDRFSAERLKGVDSTLKIQPAKLEDSAVYLCASSLSGAVGTFGSGTRLTVV.

By sample share, this clone is medium-sized (0.01 to 0.1%). V gene TRBV27 combines with J gene TRBJ2-1; 8 bases fit TRBD2. V trimming: 5 bases; J trimming: 4 bases; junction bases outside the gene matches: 10. CDR3 length: 16 residues. Germline CDR1 is MNHEY and CDR2 is SMNVEV (reference sequence). The CDR3: CASSTGRLAGYNEQFF. CDR3 bases: TGTGCCAGCAGTACGGGGAGGCTAGCGGGTTACAATGAGCAGTTCTTC.

There are a few counts of this clone. V and J are TRBV6-1 and TRBJ2-3; 7 nucleotides align to TRBD1. With V trimmed by 2 bases and J by 2 bases, 16 bases remained unmatched. This CDR3 has 19 amino acids. The germline V gene has CDR1 MNHNS and CDR2 SASEGT. CDR3 sequence reads: CASSESETGSPSPTDTQYF. Here the CDR3 DNA reads TGTGCCAGCAGTGAATCCGAGACAGGGAGCCCTTCGCCCACAGATACGCAGTATTTT.

Within the sample, this clone is medium-sized. The chain joins TRBV15 to TRBJ2-1; D is unresolved. The ends were cut back, 1 base at V and 4 bases at J, with 14 bases in the middle. Looked up from germline, CDR1 is LNHNV and CDR2 is YYDKDF (reference sequence). CDR3 size: 16 residues. In DNA form, the CDR3 reads TGTGCCACCAGCAGAGTAGGTTACGGCGGTTACAATGAGCAGTTCTTC. Translated: CATSRVGYGGYNEQFF.

This clone was recorded a few times. The chain combines TRBV7-8 with TRBJ1-5, with D maybe TRBD1 (5 bases). The CDR3 length is 15 residues. V dropped 5 bases and J dropped 6 bases, with 17 bases sitting between them. The germline CDR1 and CDR2 sequences are SGHVS and FQNEAQ. The CDR3 region has the DNA TGTGCCAGCAGCCCGAACCGGGGCCCAAGTCAGCCCCAGCATTTT. Its protein product is CASSPNRGPSQPQHF.

This clone ranks as medium-sized. This sequence joins TRBV5-1 and TRBJ1-2; 9 bases align to TRBD1. This CDR3 has 14 residues. The V gene's germline CDR1 is SGHRS and CDR2 YFSETQ. V gave up 9 bases and J gave up 5 bases; unmatched junction bases: 11. The CDR3 DNA reads as TGCGCCACCTTAAGGGGGACAGGGAAATATGGCTACACCTTC. As protein: CATLRGTGKYGYTF.

About this clone: At one of its ends the junction is not consistent with the germline gene, which may arise from a read error. V and J are TRBV5-5 and TRBJ1-4; TRBD1 is a possible D gene (6 bases). The CDR3 contains 16 residues. The germline V gene encodes CDR1 SGHKS and CDR2 YYEKEE (reference sequence). CDR3 nucleotides: TGCGCCAGCAGCCAAGATTGGGCAGGGGCTAATGAAAAACTGTTTTTT. Translated: CASSQDWAGANEKLFF.

This clone is judged large. The chain couples TRBV28 to TRBJ2-1; 8 bases agree with TRBD2. After removal of 4 bases from V and 2 bases from J, the junction contained 4 bases not matched to a gene. The CDR3 extends over 15 amino acids. CDR1 MDHEN and CDR2 SYDVKM come from the germline V gene. The CDR3 DNA is TGTGCCAGCAGTTCCAACGGGGGGGCCTACAATGAGCAGTTCTTC. Amino acids: CASSSNGGAYNEQFF.

Remarks on this clone: Relative to the germline gene, one junction end is altered; a read error may explain this. This sequence joins TRBV7-2 and TRBJ2-7; a possible D gene is TRBD2 (5 bases). CDR1 is SGHTA, CDR2 FQGNSA, per germline. This CDR3 has 13 residues. CDR3 DNA: TGCGCCAGCAGCCAAGGGAGAAGCTACGAGCAGTACTTC. Translated, it gives CASSQGRSYEQYF.

Relative to its sample, this clone is large. This rearrangement joins TRBV19 to TRBJ1-1; tentatively, D is TRBD1 (6 bases). The CDR3 covers 11 residues. Trimming pared 10 bases from V and 7 bases from J, leaving 13 bases between. From germline, CDR1 is LNHDA and CDR2 SQIVND (reference sequence). The CDR3 region is CAIDGQHEAFF. The CDR3 DNA sequence: TGTGCCATTGACGGACAGCATGAAGCTTTCTTT. The full variable domain, rest sourced from reference TRBV19 and TRBJ1-1, is DGGITQSPKYLFRKEGQNVTLSCEQNLNHDAMYWYRQDPGQGLRLIYYSQIVNDFQKGDIAEGYSVSREKKESFPLTVTSAQKNPTAFYLCAIDGQHEAFFGQGTRLTVV.